A single sample gave rise to the 31 T cell receptor beta chains below, sequenced in a study of identical twins. A single record per CDR3 protein comes from TCRdb applying MiXCR to the 5' RACE reads. Here the sample spans around 1.7 million distinct CDR3 sequences, roughly 35% being singletons. Sequences were obtained from cord blood. The receptors shown here come from a newborn girl in good health.

The rearrangement joins TRBV25-1 to TRBJ1-2; D is unclear. The CDR3 covers 13 residues. Trimming stripped 3 bases from V and 5 bases from J, with 10 bases between. Germline-derived CDR1 and CDR2 are MGHDK and SYGVNS. CDR3 sequence (DNA): TGTGCCAGCAGTGAGTGGTTAGGGTATGGCTACACCTTC. Translation gives CASSEWLGYGYTF.

This clonotype was observed a handful of times. This chain links TRBV19 with TRBJ2-7; possibly TRBD2 for D (5 bases). The V end lost 7 bases, the J end lost 1 base, and 17 bases lay between the germline ends. The CDR3 has 15 residues. The germline V gene encodes CDR1 LNHDA and CDR2 SQIVND (reference sequence). CDR3 in DNA: TGTGCCAGTACCTCACTTGCTGGCGGGTCCTACGAGCAGTACTTC. This sequence encodes CASTSLAGGSYEQYF.

This chain joins TRBV7-6 and TRBJ2-3; D may be TRBD2 (6 bases). The CDR3 has 14 amino acids. The V and J ends lost 2 bases and 4 bases respectively, with 10 bases between them. CDR1 SGHVS and CDR2 FNYEAQ come from the germline V gene. CDR3 sequence reads: CASSLSGEPDTQYF. The CDR3 region has the DNA TGTGCCAGCAGCTTATCGGGGGAGCCAGATACGCAGTATTTT.

This clonotype was detected only a few times. CDR3 coding DNA: TGTGCCAGCAGTTCGGGGACTAGCGGGGTGACCTACGAGCAGTACTTC. It encodes CASSSGTSGVTYEQYF. The chain combines TRBV6-5 with TRBJ2-7; TRBD2 agrees at 13 bases. Germline values: CDR1 MNHEY, CDR2 SVGAGI. V dropped 4 bases and J dropped 2; count of bases not matched to a gene: 5. The CDR3 sequence is 16 residues long.

A remark on this clonotype: Its ends do not fully match the called genes, so a read error is possible. The chain employs TRBV11-2 and TRBJ2-1; 9 bases map to TRBD2. The DNA end is a closer match to TRBJ2-7, so the J assignment may be wrong. The CDR3 length is 16 residues. Germline V gene sequence: CDR1 SGHAT, CDR2 FQNNGV. The DNA of the CDR3 is TGTGCCAGCAACTTAGGCCTAGCGGGGCTTAACAATGAGCAGTACTTC. Encoded protein: CASNLGLAGLNNEQYF.

J is TRBJ2-3 and V is TRBV24-1; 10 bases line up with TRBD2. The V and J ends lost 4 bases and 5 bases, in that order; junction bases with no gene match: 11. CDR3 length: 17 amino acids. The germline V gene encodes CDR1 KGHDR and CDR2 SFDVKD. DNA of the CDR3: TGTGCCACCAGTGACTCCTTACTAGCGGGAATGATAGATACGCAGTATTTT. Its protein product is CATSDSLLAGMIDTQYF.

The V gene is TRBV7-9, the J gene TRBJ1-2, with D tentatively TRBD1 (6 bases). The CDR3 is made up of 15 amino acids. Germline V gene sequence: CDR1 SEHNR, CDR2 FQNEAQ (reference sequence). V lost 1 base, J lost 2 bases, and 11 bases lay in between. Written as DNA, the CDR3 is TGTGCCAGCAGCTTAGAGGTCAGGGGAAACTATGGCTACACCTTC. It specifies CASSLEVRGNYGYTF. The variable domain in full, completed from reference TRBV7-9 and TRBJ1-2, reads DTGVSQNPRHKITKRGQNVTFRCDPISEHNRLYWYRQTLGQGPEFLTYFQNEAQLEKSRLLSDRFSAERPKGSFSTLEIQRTEQGDSAMYLCASSLEVRGNYGYTFGSGTRLTVV.

The chain is built from TRBV20-1 and TRBJ1-5, with 8 bases that match TRBD1. The CDR3 has 14 residues. J gave up 5 bases and V 3 bases, and 6 bases lay outside the gene matches. Per germline, CDR1 DFQATT and CDR2 SNEGSKA (reference sequence). This CDR3 reads CSARNPGGDQPQHF. CDR3 nucleotides: TGCAGTGCTAGGAACCCAGGGGGCGATCAGCCCCAGCATTTT.

This clonotype was observed a handful of times. The chain is built from TRBV7-2 and TRBJ2-1, with unresolved D. The V gene lost 7 bases and the J gene lost 3 bases, with 10 bases spanning the gap. The CDR3 spans 13 residues. In germline, CDR1 is SGHTA, CDR2 FQGNSA. The CDR3 DNA reads TGTGCCAGCACAGCGCCCGTCTACAATGAGCAGTTCTTC. It translates to CASTAPVYNEQFF.

The chain uses TRBV11-2 and TRBJ2-5; D possibly uses TRBD1 or TRBD2 (5 bases each). Germline lookup yields CDR1 SGHAT and CDR2 FQNNGV. Trimming took 1 base from V and 13 from J, leaving 10 bases between them. CDR3 length: 11 residues. The DNA of the CDR3 is TGTGCCAGCAGCTTAGTTGGGGGACCGTACTTC. Amino acids: CASSLVGGPYF.

CDR3 sequence: CSAKKQVTSTDTQYF. Here the CDR3 DNA reads TGCAGTGCCAAGAAACAGGTTACTAGCACAGATACGCAGTATTTT. This rearrangement joins TRBV20-1 to TRBJ2-3; a weak D match, TRBD1 (5 bases). The CDR3 consists of 15 residues. From germline, CDR1 is DFQATT and CDR2 SNEGSKA (reference sequence). V lost 6 bases, J lost 0 bases, and 16 bases lay in between.

The rearrangement uses TRBV5-1 and TRBJ2-2, with TRBD2 identical over 7 bases. The germline gives CDR1 SGHRS, CDR2 YFSETQ. The ends lost 4 bases at V and 2 bases at J; junction bases unmatched: 5. This CDR3 region has 15 residues. The CDR3 sequence: CASSRDYPNTGELFF. In DNA, the CDR3 is TGCGCCAGCAGCCGGGACTATCCTAACACCGGGGAGCTGTTTTTT. The full variable domain, rest sourced from reference TRBV5-1 and TRBJ2-2, is KAGVTQTPRYLIKTRGQQVTLSCSPISGHRSVSWYQQTPGQGLQFLFEYFSETQRNKGNFPGRFSGRQFSNSRSEMNVSTLELGDSALYLCASSRDYPNTGELFFGEGSRLTVL.

V usage is TRBV12-3 or TRBV12-4 and J usage is TRBJ1-5, with D tentatively TRBD1 (6 bases). The CDR3 has 15 residues. V was cut by 6 bases and J by 0 bases, with 12 bases left in between. The CDR3 loop reads CASRQQGISNQPQHF. CDR3 coding DNA: TGTGCCAGCAGACAACAGGGAATTAGCAATCAGCCCCAGCATTTT.

The chain couples TRBV27 to TRBJ2-3, with D maybe TRBD2 (6 bases). The CDR3 contains 15 residues. The germline gives CDR1 MNHEY, CDR2 SMNVEV (reference sequence). Trimming removed 4 bases from V and 1 base from J, with 12 bases in between. The CDR3 protein is CASSSPQRGTDTQYF. The CDR3 bases are TGTGCCAGCAGTTCCCCTCAGCGGGGCACAGATACGCAGTATTTT.

There are a few counts of this clonotype. V and J are TRBV7-2 and TRBJ2-4; 9 nucleotides align to TRBD2. CDR1 is SGHTA and CDR2 is FQGNSA in the germline V gene. V shed 5 bases and J 0 bases; nucleotides not matched to a gene: 11. CDR3 length equals 18 residues. The CDR3 here is CASSRGSSGALAKNIQYF. The DNA of the CDR3 is TGTGCCAGCAGCAGAGGATCTAGCGGGGCACTAGCCAAAAACATTCAGTACTTC.

The V gene is TRBV18, the J gene TRBJ1-2; no clear D. CDR3 length: 15 amino acids. CDR1 and CDR2 (germline): KGHSH, LQKENI. V was pared by 2 bases and J by 1 base, with 11 bases between. The CDR3 DNA reads TGTGCCAGCTCACCAAGATCCATCCATAACTATGGCTACACCTTC. Protein product: CASSPRSIHNYGYTF.

V is TRBV4-1 and J is TRBJ2-7; 8 nucleotides align to TRBD2. With V trimmed by 0 bases and J by 3 bases, 4 bases remained unmatched. The CDR3 has 15 amino acids. CDR1 is MGHRA, CDR2 YSYEKL, per germline. This CDR3 reads CASSQEVAGHYEQYF. As DNA, the CDR3 is TGCGCCAGCAGCCAAGAGGTAGCGGGGCACTACGAGCAGTACTTC.

CDR3 protein: CASSVDSTITEAFF. The CDR3 bases are TGTGCCAGCAGTGTCGACAGTACTATCACTGAAGCTTTCTTT. The V and J genes are TRBV28 and TRBJ1-1; maybe TRBD1 (5 bases). Germline V gives CDR1 MDHEN, CDR2 SYDVKM. The CDR3 extends over 14 amino acids. Trimming took 5 bases from V and 4 from J, leaving 14 bases between them.

The chain has TRBV4-1 and TRBJ2-1; the match to TRBD2 covers 10 bases. V dropped 2 bases and J dropped 9; count of bases not matched to a gene: 7. In germline, CDR1 is MGHRA, CDR2 YSYEKL. The CDR3 totals 15 residues. The CDR3, as DNA: TGCGCCAGCAGCCAAACTGGGACTAGCGATCGTGAGCAGTTCTTC. Its protein is CASSQTGTSDREQFF.

V and J are TRBV4-1 and TRBJ1-1; D gene uncertain. The germline V gene has CDR1 MGHRA and CDR2 YSYEKL. There are 15 residues in the CDR3. V was trimmed by 3 bases and J by 3 bases, leaving 14 bases between them. The CDR3 coding sequence is TGCGCCAGCAGCCACCTAAGCGACCCATACACTGAAGCTTTCTTT. Residues: CASSHLSDPYTEAFF.

This clonotype was counted only a few times. The chain is built from TRBV7-2 and TRBJ2-4; D call uncertain. This CDR3 contains 13 residues. The V gene's germline CDR1 is SGHTA and CDR2 FQGNSA. With 2 bases removed from V and 5 bases from J, the gap between germline ends came to 7 bases. The CDR3 sequence: CASSLRLENIQYF. The CDR3 coding sequence is TGTGCCAGCAGCTTAAGGCTAGAAAACATTCAGTACTTC.

The rearrangement uses TRBV5-5 and TRBJ2-7, with D possibly matching TRBD2 (5 bases). V shed 4 bases and J shed 1 base, with 15 bases lying between them. The CDR3 consists of 15 residues. The germline V gene encodes CDR1 SGHKS and CDR2 YYEKEE (reference sequence). The CDR3 coding sequence is TGTGCCAGCAGCACCTCCCCTAGCCATTCCTACGAGCAGTACTTC. Translation: CASSTSPSHSYEQYF.

The chain joins TRBV20-1 to TRBJ1-4; 7 bases line up with TRBD1. The CDR3 contains 14 residues. Trimming at V came to 5 bases and at J to 7 bases, leaving 10 bases not matched to a gene. Germline CDR1 reads DFQATT; CDR2 reads SNEGSKA (reference sequence). CDR3 in amino acids: CSAPRQGGGEKLFF. The CDR3, as DNA: TGCAGTGCTCCCCGACAGGGAGGGGGTGAAAAACTGTTTTTT.

This clonotype came up a few times. CDR3 DNA: TGTGCCTGGAGTGTACTGGGACTAGCGAACGAGCAGTACTTC. As protein: CAWSVLGLANEQYF. The chain couples TRBV30 to TRBJ2-7; 10 nucleotides align to TRBD2. Trimming cost V 0 bases and J 5 bases; bases outside gene matches: 4. In germline, CDR1 is GTSNPN, CDR2 SVGIG (reference sequence). CDR3 length: 14 amino acids.

This chain connects TRBV9 to TRBJ1-2, with TRBD1 matching over 7 bases. The germline gives CDR1 SGDLS, CDR2 YYNGEE. The CDR3 is made up of 15 amino acids. Unmatched junction bases numbered 6, after V lost 4 bases and J lost 0 bases. Written as DNA, the CDR3 is TGTGCCAGCAGCCCCCGTGGGACAGCTAACTATGGCTACACCTTC. Encoded protein: CASSPRGTANYGYTF. Variable domain in full (rest from reference TRBV9 and TRBJ1-2): DSGVTQTPKHLITATGQRVTLRCSPRSGDLSVYWYQQSLDQGLQFLIQYYNGEERAKGNILERFSAQQFPDLHSELNLSSLELGDSALYFCASSPRGTANYGYTFGSGTRLTVV.

The chain uses TRBV5-5 and TRBJ2-5; 9 nucleotides match TRBD1. The DNA end is more similar to TRBJ2-7, so the J call may be wrong. The CDR3 length is 14 residues. From germline, CDR1 is SGHKS and CDR2 YYEKEE (reference sequence). Here the CDR3 DNA reads TGTGCCAGCAGCTTTGACAGGGGGGTATACGAGCAGTACTTC. This codes for CASSFDRGVYEQYF.

V and J are TRBV19 and TRBJ2-6; TRBD1 is a possible D gene (5 bases). V was trimmed by 6 bases and J by 0 bases, leaving 9 bases between them. This CDR3 has 15 residues. Germline loops: CDR1 LNHDA, CDR2 SQIVND (reference sequence). CDR3 protein: CASRRQFSGANVLTF. The CDR3 nucleotides read TGTGCCAGTAGGAGACAGTTCTCTGGGGCCAACGTCCTGACTTTC.

In this sample, this clonotype turned up a few times. The chain combines TRBV6-6 with TRBJ2-3; D not resolved. Per the germline V gene, CDR1 is MNHNY and CDR2 is SVGAGI (reference sequence). The CDR3 contains 16 residues. Trimming took off 0 bases at V and 0 bases at J, with 10 bases between the two ends. The CDR3 nucleotides are TGTGCCAGCAGTTACTCGACTGGGCCTAGCACAGATACGCAGTATTTT. Its translation is CASSYSTGPSTDTQYF.

Here the CDR3 reads CASIGGYNSPLHF. The CDR3, as DNA: TGTGCCAGCATCGGGGGCTATAATTCACCCCTCCACTTT. The chain combines TRBV28 with TRBJ1-6, with D possibly being TRBD1 (5 bases). From germline, CDR1 is MDHEN and CDR2 SYDVKM. The CDR3 is 13 residues long. V was shortened by 7 bases and J by 3 bases, with 7 bases between the two germline ends.

This clonotype has just a few counts. The chain uses TRBV28 and TRBJ2-5, with 9 positions matching TRBD2. V trimming: 6 bases; J trimming: 3 bases; junction bases outside the gene matches: 14. The germline V gene encodes CDR1 MDHEN and CDR2 SYDVKM. There are 17 residues in the CDR3. The CDR3 region is CASSSLAGETAEETQYF. Here the CDR3 DNA reads TGTGCCAGCAGCTCACTAGCGGGTGAGACGGCGGAAGAGACCCAGTACTTC.

The J gene is TRBJ1-2, the V gene TRBV7-2; D unclear. Germline CDR1 SGHTA, CDR2 FQGNSA. This CDR3 is built from 14 residues. V was trimmed by 7 bases and J by 9 bases, leaving 21 bases between them. The CDR3 reads CASTSFARGNRYTF. Written as DNA, the CDR3 is TGTGCCAGCACCTCATTCGCTCGTGGGAATCGCTACACCTTC.